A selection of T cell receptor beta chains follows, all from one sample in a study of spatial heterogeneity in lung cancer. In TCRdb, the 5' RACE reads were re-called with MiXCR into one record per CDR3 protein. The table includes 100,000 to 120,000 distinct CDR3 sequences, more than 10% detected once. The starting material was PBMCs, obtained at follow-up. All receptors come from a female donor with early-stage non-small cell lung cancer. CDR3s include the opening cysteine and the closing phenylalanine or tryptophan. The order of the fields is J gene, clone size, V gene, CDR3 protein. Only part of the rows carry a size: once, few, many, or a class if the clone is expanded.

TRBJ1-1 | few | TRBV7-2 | CASSLRVGENTEAFF
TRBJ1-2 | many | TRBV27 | CASSGHINYGYTF
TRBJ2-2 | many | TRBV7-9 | CASSFSVGFAGELFF
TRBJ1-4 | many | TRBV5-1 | CASSLDGRHEKLFF
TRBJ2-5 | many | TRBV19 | CASKLRGLYQETQYF
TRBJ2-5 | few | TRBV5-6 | CASSLVPSGAGETQYF
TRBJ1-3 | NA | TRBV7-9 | CASSTQRNTIYF
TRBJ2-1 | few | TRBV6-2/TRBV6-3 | CASSYSVLEQFF
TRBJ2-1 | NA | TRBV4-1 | CASSQLRVYNEQFF
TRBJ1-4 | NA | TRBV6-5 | CASRKRREKLFF
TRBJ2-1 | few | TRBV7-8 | CASSVRDPGASGYNEQFF
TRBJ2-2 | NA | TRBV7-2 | CASSKLPRLGPGELFF
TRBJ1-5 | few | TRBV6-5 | CASSPGTGGSNQPQHF
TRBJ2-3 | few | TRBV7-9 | CASSLWSDSTDTQYF
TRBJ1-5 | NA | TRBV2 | CASSERGGSNQPQHF
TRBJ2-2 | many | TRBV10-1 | CASSIKKSASDTGELFF
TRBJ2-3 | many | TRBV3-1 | CASSQSPVNTQYF
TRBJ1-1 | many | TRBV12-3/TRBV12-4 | CASSPTGITEAFF
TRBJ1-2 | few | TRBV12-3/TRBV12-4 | CASSPGQGRYGYTF
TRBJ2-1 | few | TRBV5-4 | CASSWNQRSNEQFF
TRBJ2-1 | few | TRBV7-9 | CASSPRLLHNEQFF
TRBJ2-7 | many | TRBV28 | CASSAAGTGTQEQYF
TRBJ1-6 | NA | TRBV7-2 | CASRQGTAQAPREPLHF
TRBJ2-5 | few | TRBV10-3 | CAISGLAGVETQYF
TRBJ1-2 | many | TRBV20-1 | CSARRSNYGYTF
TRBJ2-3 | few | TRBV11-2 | CASSFGGLGTDTQYF
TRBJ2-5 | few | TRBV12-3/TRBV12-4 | CASSPRLVPETQYF
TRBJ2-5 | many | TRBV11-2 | CASSRGQLQETQYF
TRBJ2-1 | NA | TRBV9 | CASTLTSGTYNEQFF
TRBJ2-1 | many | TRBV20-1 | CSASASYNEQFF
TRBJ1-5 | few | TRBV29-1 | CSVGDRSNQPQHF
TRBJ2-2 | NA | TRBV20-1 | CSARDRAGLLAGELFF
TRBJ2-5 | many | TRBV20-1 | CSASWQQETQYF
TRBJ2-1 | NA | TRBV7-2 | CASSLGYPSGTSGPRYNEQFF
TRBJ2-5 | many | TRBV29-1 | CSVEGLATETQYF
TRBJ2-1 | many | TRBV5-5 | CASSLASSGSSYNEQFF
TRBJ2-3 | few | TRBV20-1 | CSAQGLAADTQYF
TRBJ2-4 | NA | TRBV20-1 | CSALNRQGKVTNIQYF
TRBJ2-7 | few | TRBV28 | CASSRDPGLYEQYF
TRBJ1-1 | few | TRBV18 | CASSPGQRVWEAFF
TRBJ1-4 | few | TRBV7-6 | CASSLSNRGEQIF
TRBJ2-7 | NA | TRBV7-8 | CASSLERGNYYEQYF
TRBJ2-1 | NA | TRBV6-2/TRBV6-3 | CASSYPGGRQFF
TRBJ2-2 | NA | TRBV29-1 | CSGGGPSAGELFF
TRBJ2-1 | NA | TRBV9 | CASSVSGQGAWEQFF
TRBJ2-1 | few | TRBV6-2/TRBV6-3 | CASSYSRSSANEQFF
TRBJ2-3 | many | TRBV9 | CASSAASGRRLTTDTQYF
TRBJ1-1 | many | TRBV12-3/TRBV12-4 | CASSFSQTGGTEAFF
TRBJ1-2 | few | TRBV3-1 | CASSQARDGYTF
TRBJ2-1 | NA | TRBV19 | CASSTTGTSIGQFF
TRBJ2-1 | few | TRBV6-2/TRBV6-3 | CASSLRDFYNEQFF